Listed below are T cell receptor beta chains from one sample, sequenced in a study of PD-1 blockade in classical Hodgkin lymphoma. Sequencing was performed with immunoSEQ multiplex PCR; in TCRdb, only in-frame clones are kept and a portion is missing. The sample yields 25,000 to 35,000 clones, 70% seen once. This specimen was peripheral blood mononuclear cells (PBMCs), taken before the second cycle of nivolumab. Source of these receptors: a human donor with classical Hodgkin lymphoma. Both conserved end residues are part of each CDR3. The order of the fields is D gene, J gene, clone size, V gene, CDR3 protein, CDR3 DNA. D genes are given only for firm matches. Clone size is stated in some rows and not others, as once, few, many or a class when expanded.

>-|TRBJ1-2|-|TRBV7-2
CASSLRDGHYGYTF
TGTGCCAGCAGCTTACGGGACGGACACTATGGCTACACCTTC
>TRBD2|TRBJ2-1|-|TRBV6-4
CASSELAGSDEQFF
TGTGCCAGCAGTGAACTAGCGGGGTCGGATGAGCAGTTCTTC
>-|TRBJ1-3|-|TRBV19
CASSMVGDGNTIYF
TGTGCCAGTAGTATGGTGGGGGATGGAAACACCATATATTTT
>-|TRBJ1-2|once|TRBV28
CASSWDPGGYTF
TGTGCCAGCAGTTGGGACCCCGGAGGCTACACCTTC
>-|TRBJ1-5|many|TRBV7-9
CASSLEGGLGQPQHF
TGTGCCAGCAGCTTAGAGGGGGGACTTGGACAGCCCCAGCATTTT
>-|TRBJ1-2|-|TRBV19
CASSSLVGGTGYTF
TGTGCCAGTAGTAGTCTTGTTGGGGGTACCGGCTACACCTTC
>-|TRBJ1-1|-|TRBV10-1
CASSEEVGMNTEAFF
TGCGCCAGCAGTGAGGAGGTAGGCATGAACACTGAAGCTTTCTTT
>-|TRBJ2-3|-|TRBV4-2
CASSRNRGSDTQYF
TGTGCCAGCAGCCGGAATCGGGGTTCGGATACGCAGTATTTT
>-|TRBJ1-6|-|TRBV7-2
CASAIGRGMEPSPLHF
TGTGCCAGCGCTATAGGGCGGGGAATGGAGCCTTCACCCCTCCACTTT
>-|TRBJ1-4|-|TRBV5-5
CASSRAADRRNEKLFF
TGTGCCAGCAGCAGGGCTGCAGACAGGCGGAATGAAAAACTGTTTTTT
>-|TRBJ2-3|-|TRBV7-2
CASSPKGVSGDTQYF
TGTGCCAGCAGCCCAAAAGGGGTTTCGGGAGATACGCAGTATTTT
>-|TRBJ1-3|-|TRBV28
CASRPFQGTRSGNTIYF
TGTGCCAGCAGACCTTTTCAGGGGACACGCTCTGGAAACACCATATATTTT
>-|TRBJ1-5|-|TRBV2
CASSGTGGNQPQHF
TGTGCCAGCAGTGGGACGGGGGGCAATCAGCCCCAGCATTTT
>-|TRBJ2-1|once|TRBV5-1
CASSLMPSRDLYNEQFF
TGCGCCAGCAGTCTCATGCCGTCCCGGGACTTATACAATGAGCAGTTCTTC
>-|TRBJ1-1|-|TRBV18
CASSPGPGYQAFF
TGTGCCAGCTCACCAGGGCCGGGATACCAAGCTTTCTTT
>TRBD2|TRBJ2-5|-|TRBV9
CASSVAGGIEETQYF
TGTGCCAGCAGCGTGGCGGGGGGGATCGAAGAGACCCAGTACTTC
>-|TRBJ2-2|-|TRBV5-1
CASSLWSGRMNTGELFF
TGCGCCAGCAGCTTGTGGAGTGGACGGATGAACACCGGGGAGCTGTTTTTT
>-|TRBJ2-3|-|TRBV25-1
CASNPRLGTTSTDTQYF
TGTGCCAGCAACCCCCGCCTAGGCACGACTAGCACAGATACGCAGTATTTT
>TRBD2|TRBJ2-1|-|TRBV29-1
CSGGLAGGQNEQFF
TGCAGCGGGGGGCTAGCGGGGGGGCAGAATGAGCAGTTCTTC
>-|TRBJ2-2|-|TRBV2
CASSRDGMNTGELFF
TGTGCCAGCAGTAGGGACGGGATGAACACCGGGGAGCTGTTTTTT
>TRBD2|TRBJ2-3|-|TRBV5-4
CASSFPSGGEADTQYF
TGTGCCAGCAGCTTCCCAAGCGGGGGGGAGGCAGATACGCAGTATTTT
>-|TRBJ1-1|-|TRBV27
CASSLKFGTEAFF
TGTGCCAGCAGTTTAAAATTTGGCACTGAAGCTTTCTTT
>-|TRBJ1-5|-|TRBV6-5
CASTGGQPQHF
TGTGCCAGCACTGGGGGCCAGCCCCAGCATTTT
>-|TRBJ2-2|-|TRBV28
CASSLGGRLAPFTGELFF
TGTGCCAGCAGTCTAGGCGGGCGTCTAGCGCCCTTCACCGGGGAGCTGTTTTTT
>TRBD2|TRBJ2-1|-|TRBV10-1
CASSESSGGPDNEQFF
TGCGCCAGCAGTGAATCAAGCGGGGGGCCGGACAATGAGCAGTTCTTC
>-|TRBJ2-3|-|TRBV28
CASSLIGGPQATQYF
TGTGCCAGCAGTTTAATCGGGGGACCACAGGCTACGCAGTATTTT
>TRBD1|TRBJ1-1|-|TRBV5-1
CASSGGQQYTEAFF
TGCGCCAGCAGCGGGGGACAGCAATACACTGAAGCTTTCTTT
>-|TRBJ1-2|-|TRBV6-6
CASTNGGGYGYTF
TGTGCCAGCACCAATGGAGGGGGATATGGCTACACCTTC
>-|TRBJ2-3|once|TRBV7-9
CASSPPRGGEEPDTQYF
TGTGCCAGCAGCCCCCCCCGGGGTGGAGAGGAGCCAGATACGCAGTATTTT
>-|TRBJ2-5|few|TRBV19
CASSSSGKETQYF
TGTGCCAGTAGTAGCTCAGGGAAAGAGACCCAGTACTTC
>-|TRBJ1-6|few|TRBV19
CATQGLGDNSPLHF
TGTGCCACGCAGGGTTTGGGAGATAATTCACCCCTCCACTTT
>-|TRBJ2-1|-|TRBV5-6
CASSRFSYNEQFF
TGTGCCAGCAGTAGATTCTCCTACAATGAGCAGTTCTTC
>-|TRBJ1-1|-|TRBV7-2
CASSLVAGLEAFF
TGTGCCAGCAGCTTAGTGGCGGGACTTGAAGCTTTCTTT
>TRBD1|TRBJ1-2|-|TRBV10-3
CAISEPTGGDGGYTF
TGTGCCATCAGTGAGCCCACAGGGGGGGACGGAGGCTACACCTTC
>TRBD1|TRBJ2-7|-|TRBV4-3
CASSQDYPGGSYEQYF
TGCGCCAGCAGCCAAGATTACCCAGGGGGCTCCTACGAGCAGTACTTC
>TRBD2|TRBJ2-7|few|TRBV11-2
CASRSTSGGPYEQYF
TGTGCCAGCAGATCGACTAGCGGGGGGCCCTACGAGCAGTACTTC
>TRBD1|TRBJ1-6|medium-sized|TRBV7-9
CASSLGQGFYNSPLHF
TGTGCCAGCAGCTTAGGACAGGGCTTCTATAATTCACCCCTCCACTTT
>TRBD2|TRBJ2-3|-|TRBV7-9
CASSSRLAGEITDTQYF
TGTGCCAGCAGCTCCCGACTAGCGGGGGAGATCACAGATACGCAGTATTTT
>TRBD1|TRBJ2-5|-|TRBV19
CASSITGGAGTQYF
TGTGCCAGTAGTATTACAGGGGGCGCGGGGACCCAGTACTTC
>-|TRBJ1-2|-|TRBV29-1
CSVRDLTGYGYTF
TGCAGCGTTCGGGACCTGACTGGCTATGGCTACACCTTC
>-|TRBJ1-1|-|TRBV2
CASSLEGGAAFF
TGTGCCAGCTCTCTGGAGGGGGGCGCAGCTTTCTTT
>-|TRBJ2-1|-|TRBV6-1
CASSEQGHPLPEQFF
TGTGCCAGCAGTGAACAGGGGCACCCGCTGCCGGAGCAGTTCTTC
>-|TRBJ1-5|-|TRBV7-2
CASSLVSGAMTQPQHF
TGTGCCAGCAGCTTAGTTTCTGGGGCGATGACTCAGCCCCAGCATTTT
>-|TRBJ2-1|-|TRBV11-3
CASSLGDRRSYNEQFF
TGTGCCAGCAGCTTAGGGGACCGACGCTCCTACAATGAGCAGTTCTTC
>-|TRBJ1-1|-|TRBV5-5
CASSLWHQNTEAFF
TGTGCCAGCAGCTTGTGGCACCAGAACACTGAAGCTTTCTTT
>-|TRBJ1-3|-|TRBV2
CASSVQGQGNTIYF
TGTGCCAGCAGTGTACAGGGCCAGGGAAACACCATATATTTT
>-|TRBJ1-6|-|TRBV4-1
CASSQGGSRSYNSPLHF
TGCGCCAGCAGCCAAGGAGGCAGTCGCTCCTATAATTCACCCCTCCACTTT
>-|TRBJ1-4|few|TRBV4-1
CASSQGHSRNEKLFF
TGCGCCAGCAGCCAAGGTCACAGTAGGAACGAAAAACTGTTTTTT
>-|TRBJ2-3|few|TRBV2
CASLFGTDTQYF
TGTGCCAGCCTCTTCGGCACAGATACGCAGTATTTT
>-|TRBJ2-2|-|TRBV6-4
CASRTGFPGELFF
TGTGCCAGCAGAACAGGGTTTCCCGGGGAGCTGTTTTTT
>TRBD1|TRBJ2-1|medium-sized|TRBV14
CASSRQGPMGNEQFF
TGTGCCAGCAGCCGACAGGGGCCCATGGGCAATGAGCAGTTCTTC
>-|TRBJ1-3|-|TRBV19
CASTVQGSVGNTIYF
TGTGCCAGTACCGTACAGGGTAGCGTCGGAAACACCATATATTTT
>TRBD1|TRBJ1-2|-|TRBV5-1
CASGPSPGTGLMNYGYTF
TGCGCCAGCGGGCCCAGTCCCGGGACAGGGCTCATGAACTATGGCTACACCTTC
>-|TRBJ1-2|-|TRBV6-1
CASSGGAGGMNGYTF
TGTGCCAGCAGTGGGGGGGCAGGAGGGATGAATGGCTACACCTTC
>-|TRBJ2-7|-|TRBV30
CAWSPLYQTGDYEQYF
TGTGCCTGGAGTCCCCTATACCAGACAGGCGACTACGAGCAGTACTTC
>-|TRBJ1-2|once|TRBV2
CASRGAGTPGPYTF
TGTGCCAGCAGGGGGGCCGGGACCCCAGGTCCCTACACCTTC
>-|TRBJ1-1|few|TRBV28
CASTQATGRYTEAFF
TGTGCCAGCACCCAAGCGACAGGCAGGTACACTGAAGCTTTCTTT